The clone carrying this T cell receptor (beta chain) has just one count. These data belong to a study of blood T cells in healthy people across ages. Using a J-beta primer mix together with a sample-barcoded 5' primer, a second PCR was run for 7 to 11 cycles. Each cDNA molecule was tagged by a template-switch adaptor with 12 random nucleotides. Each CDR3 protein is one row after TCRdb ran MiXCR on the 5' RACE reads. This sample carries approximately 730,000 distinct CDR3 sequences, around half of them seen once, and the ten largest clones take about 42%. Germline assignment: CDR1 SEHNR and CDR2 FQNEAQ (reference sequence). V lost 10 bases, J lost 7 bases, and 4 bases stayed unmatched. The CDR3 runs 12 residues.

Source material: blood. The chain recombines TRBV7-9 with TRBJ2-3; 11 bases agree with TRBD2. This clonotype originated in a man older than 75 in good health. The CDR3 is CAISGGVNTQYF. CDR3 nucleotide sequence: TGTGCCATTAGCGGGGGGGTAAATACGCAGTATTTT. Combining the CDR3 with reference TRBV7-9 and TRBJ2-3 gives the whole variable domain DTGVSQNPRHKITKRGQNVTFRCDPISEHNRLYWYRQTLGQGPEFLTYFQNEAQLEKSRLLSDRFSAERPKGSFSTLEIQRTEQGDSAMYLCAISGGVNTQYFGPGTRLTVL.